The T cell receptor beta chain under discussion was sequenced for a study of identical twins (dated by TCRdb to the mid-2010s). Broadly, across the study: The study deep-sequenced TCR alpha and beta repertoires from monozygotic twins, unrelated adults of various ages and cord blood to test whether fetal clonotypes persist. To rule out contamination, replicate twin experiments were performed at different times with different library preparation protocols. The full study reports these points: Because the same donors could not be followed over many years, the conclusions depended on cross-sectional statistical analysis. Invariant T cells such as MAIT and iNKT could partly confound zero-insertion analyses, though diverse VJ usage argued against this for most clonotypes. Compared with coincidental sharing between unrelated individuals, an excess of low generation-probability sequences was observed among out-of-frame TCR alpha sequences shared between twins. Fewer insertions were carried by abundant cord blood beta clonotypes; a weaker similar trend was observed in young adult naive repertoires, while no such trend was observed in memory repertoires. Recombination models systematically underestimated out-of-frame TCR alpha sharing in monozygotic twins but agreed with sharing between unrelated individuals. The excess sharing between twins in beta out-of-frame sequences was weaker because fewer shared sequences reduced the signal-to-noise ratio.

Preparation of the library involved 5' RACE. TCRdb shows the sequencer as Illumina HiSeq 2000. Template switching added a universal primer binding site, and the final cDNA carried a unique molecular identifier that allowed TCR cDNA molecules to be counted accurately. Specific primers in the conserved constant-segment region were used to synthesize first-strand cDNA for the TCR alpha and beta chains. To control for contamination, every cDNA library carried two barcodes: a SMART-Mk sample barcode plus Illumina barcodes. TruSeq adapter sequences and Illumina sample barcodes were added in two successive PCR steps. The Illumina HiSeq platform was used with custom primers to sequence TCR alpha and beta cDNA libraries. As for the authors' bioinformatics: Unique molecular identifiers were extracted from raw reads with MiGEC, and CDR3 positions were determined with MiXCR. Recombination models were inferred per individual with the repgenHMM and IGoR tools using an EM algorithm. Shared clonotypes were analyzed with the tcR package in R, and sharing was normalized by the product of cloneset sizes. To study raw recombination free of thymic and clonal selection effects, out-of-frame nonproductive sequences were analyzed. In TCRdb, the public reads were trimmed at Q25 with fastp and aligned with MiXCR, with productive beta chains retained. Entries are consolidated by CDR3 protein sequence, retaining the most common genes and DNA. None of the V and J calls come from the authors' own analysis; TCRdb made them. Recorded for this sample are hundreds of thousands of distinct CDR3 sequences; 21% of them occurred a single time. The top ten clonotypes cover about 4.5% of the sample.

Notes on this clonotype: The clone's antigen remains unknown. Per-nucleotide qualities are absent, and no much larger clonotype sits a single base away.

Reading the germline V gene gives CDR1 SQVTM and CDR2 ANQGSEA. Including cysteine and phenylalanine, the CDR3 has 13 amino acids. The CDR3 DNA has 39 bases and is translated from base 1. Here V drops 7 bases and J drops 7 bases, and the junction holds 12 bases not matched to any gene. All donors were healthy Caucasians. Three pairs of female monozygotic twins, all aged roughly 18 to 29 years, made up the twin cohort. RNA for TCR libraries was isolated from peripheral blood mononuclear cells. These data were likewise used in another study, on T cells expressing NK-cell markers. Reported in the second study: TCR beta-chain repertoires were profiled in sorted CD3+CD56+NKG2C+, CD3+CD56+NKG2C- and CD3+CD56-NKG2C+ T-cell subsets from fewer than 10 donors. Seven of the eight sequenced donors were HCMV-seropositive and one was HCMV-seronegative. To restrict sorting to alphabetaTCR-expressing T cells, an anti-gammadeltaTCR antibody was added in several experiments. In six donors, the dominant CD3+CD56+NKG2C+ clonotypes were among the top 10 CD8+ clonotypes and accounted for about 1.0-7.5% of CD8+ T cells. Those dominant clonotypes were again the most abundant among CD3+CD56-NKG2C+ cells in a few donors, at roughly 28.3-60.1%. It remained unclear whether the expanded NKG2C-expressing T cell clones were specific for HCMV antigens. Randomly selected healthy volunteers, three men and five women, were used as the eight sequenced donors. To determine HCMV serostatus, a commercial ELISA kit was used to detect HCMV-specific IgG in serum. Bulk peripheral blood T-cell repertoires were additionally sequenced from unsorted PBMC for a handful of donors. MIGEC was used to demultiplex reads and group the reads by UMI, and MiTCR was used to assemble and quantify clonotypes. To remove erroneous sequences, TCR cDNA sequences were retained only when supported by two or more reads. The tcR package was used for downstream repertoire analysis, and clonotypes were matched between fractions using CDR3 nucleotide sequence together with V segment. VDJmatch was used to annotate antigen specificity against VDJdb, with one amino acid substitution allowed in CDR3.

This clonotype was obtained from a woman aged 18 to 35 in good health. Sequencing used PBMCs. Recombination linked TRBV29-1 to TRBJ2-5; the central 7 bases match TRBD2. DNA sequence: TGCAGCGCGGGAGGTGGGTTCGATGGGACCCAGTACTTC. Its translation reads: CSAGGGFDGTQYF.